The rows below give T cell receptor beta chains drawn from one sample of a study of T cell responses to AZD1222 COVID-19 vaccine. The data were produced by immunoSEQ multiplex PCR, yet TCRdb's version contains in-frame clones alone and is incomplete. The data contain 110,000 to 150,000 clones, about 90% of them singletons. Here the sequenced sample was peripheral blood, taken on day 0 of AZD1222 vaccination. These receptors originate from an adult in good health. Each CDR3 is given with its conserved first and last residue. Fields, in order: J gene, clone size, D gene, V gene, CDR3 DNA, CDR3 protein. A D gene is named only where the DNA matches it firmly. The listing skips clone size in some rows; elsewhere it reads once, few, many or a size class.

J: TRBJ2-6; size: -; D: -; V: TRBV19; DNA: TGTGCCAGTACCCCCATACTAGTCTCGAGCTCTGGGGCCAACGTCCTGACTTTC; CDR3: CASTPILVSSSGANVLTF
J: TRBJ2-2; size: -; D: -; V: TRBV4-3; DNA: TGCGCCAGCAGCCAAACAAACACCGGGGAGCTGTTTTTT; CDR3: CASSQTNTGELFF
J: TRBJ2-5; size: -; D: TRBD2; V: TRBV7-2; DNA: TGTGCCAGCAGCTTAGGGGGACTAGCGGGAATTAGAGAGACCCAGTACTTC; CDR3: CASSLGGLAGIRETQYF
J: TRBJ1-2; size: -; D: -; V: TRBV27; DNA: TGTGCCAGCAGTTTAGATGGGCGGCCGGCGGGCTACACCTTC; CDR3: CASSLDGRPAGYTF
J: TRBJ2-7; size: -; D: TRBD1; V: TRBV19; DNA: TGTGCCAGTAGTACCCGGACAGGGGCTTCCTACGAGCAGTACTTC; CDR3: CASSTRTGASYEQYF
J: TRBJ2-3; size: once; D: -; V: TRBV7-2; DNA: TGTGCCAGCAGCAGACCACCTAGCGTGGGGGCGGGAGATACGCAGTATTTT; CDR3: CASSRPPSVGAGDTQYF
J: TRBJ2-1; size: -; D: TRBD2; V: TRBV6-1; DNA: TGTGCCAGCAGTGAAGCCGGGGGGACCTACAATGAGCAGTTCTTC; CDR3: CASSEAGGTYNEQFF
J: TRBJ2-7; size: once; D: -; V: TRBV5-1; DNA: TGCGCCAGCAGCTGGGGGGACAGTAGCTCCTACGAGCAGTACTTC; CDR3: CASSWGDSSSYEQYF
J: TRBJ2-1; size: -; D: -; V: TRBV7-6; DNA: TGTGCCAGCAGCTTAGCCTACGGTGGCTCCTACAATGAGCAGTTCTTC; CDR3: CASSLAYGGSYNEQFF
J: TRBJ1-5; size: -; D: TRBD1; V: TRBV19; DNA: TGTGCCAGTACCTGGGACAGGGGTCGGAGCAATCAGCCCCAGCATTTT; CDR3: CASTWDRGRSNQPQHF
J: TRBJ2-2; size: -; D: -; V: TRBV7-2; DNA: TGTGCCAGCAGCTTTTGGCCGGGGGCCAGTACCGGGGAGCTGTTTTTT; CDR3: CASSFWPGASTGELFF
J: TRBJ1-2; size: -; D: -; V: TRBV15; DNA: TGTGCCACCAGCGAACGGGGGGATCCAGGGGTAGGAGGCTACACCTTC; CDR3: CATSERGDPGVGGYTF
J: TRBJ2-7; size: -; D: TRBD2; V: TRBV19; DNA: TGTGCCAGTAGTATAGCTGGGACTAGCCCGGAGCAGTACTTC; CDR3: CASSIAGTSPEQYF
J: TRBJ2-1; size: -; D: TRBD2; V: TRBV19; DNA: TGTGCCAGTAGACCTCTAGCGGGTGGACCTAAGGGTGAGCAGTTCTTC; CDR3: CASRPLAGGPKGEQFF
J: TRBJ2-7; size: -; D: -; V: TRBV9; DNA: TGTGCCAGCAGCGTAGACGGGGACTACGAGCAGTACTTC; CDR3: CASSVDGDYEQYF